A selection of T cell receptor beta chains follows, all from one sample in a study of cytomegalovirus exposure and HLA in healthy donors. Sequencing used immunoSEQ multiplex PCR; TCRdb keeps in-frame clones, though not all of them. Among more than 110,000 clones listed, 73% were seen once. Sequenced material: PBMCs. These receptors all come from a human donor in good health. The conserved cysteine and the conserved F or W are not part of the CDR3 here.

J gene	V gene	CDR3 protein
TRBJ2-2	TRBV5-4	ASSRTSTANTGELF
TRBJ1-2	TRBV5-6	ASSNRRGYT
TRBJ2-5	TRBV6-1	ASSAQKETQY
TRBJ1-1	TRBV28	ASQGGQMNTEAF
TRBJ1-2	TRBV19	ASSISSYGNYGYT
TRBJ2-1	TRBV5-4	ASSSLAGLRYNEQF
TRBJ2-1	TRBV2	ASSPRGIGRSSYNEQF
TRBJ2-5	TRBV7-6	ASSLATGAQETQY
TRBJ1-5	TRBV30	AWSVQGNQPQH
TRBJ2-7	TRBV14	ASSHSSYEQY
TRBJ2-2	TRBV9	ASTALLENTGELF
TRBJ2-1	TRBV5-6	ASSLSWGLAITSAQF